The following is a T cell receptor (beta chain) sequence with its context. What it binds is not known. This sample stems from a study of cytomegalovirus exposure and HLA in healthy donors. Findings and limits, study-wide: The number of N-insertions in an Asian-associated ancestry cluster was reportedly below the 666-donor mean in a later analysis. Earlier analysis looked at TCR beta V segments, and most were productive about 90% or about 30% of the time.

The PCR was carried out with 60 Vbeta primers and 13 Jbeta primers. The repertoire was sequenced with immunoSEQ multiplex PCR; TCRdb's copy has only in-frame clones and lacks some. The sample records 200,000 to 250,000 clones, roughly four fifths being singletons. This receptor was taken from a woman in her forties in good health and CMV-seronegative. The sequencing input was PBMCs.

The CDR3 protein is CASSLVDRGAGANVLTF. In nucleotides, the CDR3 is TGTGCCAGCAGCTTGGTGGACAGGGGCGCTGGGGCCAACGTCCTGACTTTC. The chain uses TRBV5-4 and TRBJ2-6; 9 bases map to TRBD1. This CDR3 comprises 17 residues. Unmatched junction bases numbered 3, after V lost 0 bases and J lost 2 bases. The germline V gene has CDR1 SGHNT and CDR2 YYREEE (reference sequence).